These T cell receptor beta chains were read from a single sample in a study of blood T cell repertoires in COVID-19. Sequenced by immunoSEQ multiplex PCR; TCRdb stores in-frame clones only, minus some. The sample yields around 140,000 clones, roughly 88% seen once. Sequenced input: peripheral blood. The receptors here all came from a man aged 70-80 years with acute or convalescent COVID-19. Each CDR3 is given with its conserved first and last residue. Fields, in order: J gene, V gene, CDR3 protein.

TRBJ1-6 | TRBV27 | CASSLSSAAAFNSPLHF
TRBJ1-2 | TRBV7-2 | CASSLGGVNYGYTF
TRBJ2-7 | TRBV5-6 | CASSLAFRTMGFDEQYF
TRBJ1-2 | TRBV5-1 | CASSLEGQGVNGYTF
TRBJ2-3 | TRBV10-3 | CAISESLGGPGDTQYF
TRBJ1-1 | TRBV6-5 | CASSYRGGNTEAFF
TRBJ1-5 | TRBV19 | CASSIPGQGFHQPQHF
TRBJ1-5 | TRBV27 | CASSTQGTGQPQHF
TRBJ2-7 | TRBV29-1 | CSVEDPETGGYEQYF
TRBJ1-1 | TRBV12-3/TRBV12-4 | CASQQGPTEAFF
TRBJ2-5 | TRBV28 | CASTPAGREETQYF
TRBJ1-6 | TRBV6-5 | CASSYSTPSYNSPLHF
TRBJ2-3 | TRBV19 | CASSPSGTGSTDTQYF
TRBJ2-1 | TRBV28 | CASSWGGYNEQFF
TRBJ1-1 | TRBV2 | CASRARDNMNTEAFF